The present T cell receptor (beta chain) was sequenced within a study of cytomegalovirus exposure and HLA in healthy donors. Study observations and caveats: Later, TCR association rates were found to vary by HLA locus, highest for DRB1 and lowest for HLA-C. Later analysis suggested links between common viral pathogens and several top significant clusters.

The PCR made use of 60 Vbeta and 13 Jbeta primers. The data were produced by immunoSEQ multiplex PCR, yet TCRdb's version contains in-frame clones alone and is incomplete. The sample consists of under 200,000 clones, 70% to 80% of them appearing once. The CDR3 spans 16 residues. Per germline, CDR1 SNHLY and CDR2 FYNNEI. Comment on this clone: No antigen is known for it. An end of the junction differs from the germline gene, which may be a read error.

The sequence was obtained from a man aged 55 to 69 in good health and CMV-seronegative. The chain is built from TRBV2 and TRBJ2-2; 9 bases agree with TRBD2. Sequenced input: PBMCs. The CDR3 DNA reads as TGTGCCAGCAGGGAAGTAGCGGGGGCGAACACCGGGGAGCTGTTTTTT. Its translation: CASREVAGANTGELFF.